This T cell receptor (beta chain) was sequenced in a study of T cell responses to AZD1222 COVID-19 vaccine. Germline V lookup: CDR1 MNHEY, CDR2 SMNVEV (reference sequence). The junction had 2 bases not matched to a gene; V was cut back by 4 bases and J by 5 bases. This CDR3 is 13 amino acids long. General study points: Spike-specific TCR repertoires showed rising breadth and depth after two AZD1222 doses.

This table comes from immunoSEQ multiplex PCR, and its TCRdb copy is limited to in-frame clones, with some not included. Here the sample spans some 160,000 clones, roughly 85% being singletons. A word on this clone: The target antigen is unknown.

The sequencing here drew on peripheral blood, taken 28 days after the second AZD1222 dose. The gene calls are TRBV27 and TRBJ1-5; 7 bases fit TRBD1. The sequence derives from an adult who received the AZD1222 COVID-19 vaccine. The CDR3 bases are TGTGCCAGCAGTTGGGGACAGTATCAGCCCCAGCATTTT. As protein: CASSWGQYQPQHF.